Presented here are 17 T cell receptor beta chains from one specimen sequenced in a study of spatial heterogeneity in lung cancer. MiXCR, run by TCRdb on the 5' RACE reads, gives a single entry per CDR3 protein. The sample has over 7,500 distinct CDR3 sequences, 7.5% to 10% seen once; the top ten hold approximately 43%. As for time point: sample taken at primary tumor resection. Tumor, nontumor lung or frozen PBMC supplied whole RNA, sequenced without sorting. Sequencing used PBMCs, obtained at surgery. These TCRs come from a male donor with early-stage non-small cell lung cancer.

This clonotype is classed as medium-sized. Being off target in a library aimed at alpha chains, this beta chain has a size of little meaning. The J gene is TRBJ2-7, the V gene TRBV27, with TRBD2 matching over 14 bases. In germline, CDR1 is MNHEY, CDR2 SMNVEV (reference sequence). CDR3 length equals 16 residues. Trimming removed 3 bases from V and 6 bases from J; junction bases left unmatched: 7. In DNA, the CDR3 is TGTGCCAGCAGTTTTCTGGGGACTAGCGGGAGTCTCGAGCAGTACTTC. Its protein is CASSFLGTSGSLEQYF.

This clonotype was counted ten times or more. This beta chain represents an off-target read in a library built for alpha chains; its size is of limited meaning. The chain employs TRBV4-3 and TRBJ2-1; 14 nucleotides match TRBD2. Germline assignment: CDR1 LGHNA and CDR2 YSLEER. The CDR3 sequence is 19 residues long. J lost 6 bases, V lost 3 bases, and 13 bases had no gene match. The CDR3 DNA follows: TGCGCCAGCAGCCAGTCCGGGACTAGCGGGAGAGAGAAATGCAATGAGCAGTTCTTC. Its protein product is CASSQSGTSGREKCNEQFF.

In its sample, this clonotype was seen many times. This beta chain represents an off-target read in a library built for alpha chains; its size is of limited meaning. V gene TRBV7-3 combines with J gene TRBJ1-6, with D perhaps TRBD1 (5 bases). Trimming took 5 bases from V and 7 from J, leaving 15 bases between them. This CDR3 contains 15 residues. CDR1 and CDR2 from the germline V gene are SGHTA and FQGTGA. The CDR3 spells CASSRSGTNNSPLHF. The DNA for the CDR3 is TGTGCCAGCAGCCGGTCCGGGACCAACAATTCACCCCTCCACTTT. The whole variable domain, remainder taken from reference TRBV7-3 and TRBJ1-6, is GAGVSQTPSNKVTEKGKYVELRCDPISGHTALYWYRQSLGQGPEFLIYFQGTGAADDSGLPNDRFFAVRPEGSVSTLKIQRTERGDSAVYLCASSRSGTNNSPLHFGNGTRLTVT.

This clonotype rates as medium-sized. This beta chain came through as a stray read in a library set up for alpha chains, and its size says little. The J gene is TRBJ2-7, the V gene TRBV12-3 or TRBV12-4, with D possibly TRBD1 on 5 matching bases. Trimming shortened V by 4 bases and J by 3 bases, and 22 bases separated the two germline ends. The CDR3 totals 17 residues. CDR3 in amino acids: CASSSTERGGANYEQYF. The CDR3 nucleotides are TGTGCCAGCAGTTCCACCGAAAGGGGTGGGGCCAACTACGAGCAGTACTTC.

This clonotype was seen at least ten times. The size of this beta chain means little, since it is a stray read in a library made for alpha chains. V gene TRBV29-1 combines with J gene TRBJ2-7; tentatively, D is TRBD1 or TRBD2 (6 bases each). V lost 4 bases and J 4 bases, leaving 17 bases between the germline ends. CDR3 length: 14 amino acids. Germline V gene data show CDR1 as SQVTM and CDR2 as ANQGSEA. The CDR3 DNA reads as TGCAGCGTTGGGGGGGCAGACGTTGGGTACGAGCAGTACTTC. Its translation: CSVGGADVGYEQYF.

Many counts were recorded for this clonotype. Because this beta chain is a stray read in a library intended to capture alpha chains, its abundance should not be given much weight. This chain links TRBV7-2 with TRBJ2-1; 13 nucleotides line up with TRBD2. The CDR3 length is 16 residues. Germline CDR1 and CDR2: SGHTA and FQGNSA. The V and J ends lost 5 bases and 5 bases, in that order; junction bases with no gene match: 6. In nucleotides, the CDR3 is TGTGCCAGCAGCCCACAGGGACTAGCGGGACACAATGAGCAGTTCTTC. It codes for CASSPQGLAGHNEQFF.

This clonotype was observed many times. The library was built for alpha chains, so this beta chain is an off-target read and its size means little. The V gene is TRBV27, the J gene TRBJ2-1; D gene ambiguous. Per the germline V gene, CDR1 is MNHEY and CDR2 is SMNVEV (reference sequence). Deletions cut 4 bases from V and 4 bases from J, with 11 bases between. The CDR3 contains 14 residues. CDR3 region: CASSSTGGYNEQFF. As DNA, the CDR3 is TGTGCCAGCAGTTCTACCGGCGGTTACAATGAGCAGTTCTTC.

This clonotype was seen many times. A library prepared for alpha chains yielded this beta chain as an off-target read; its size is of little meaning. This chain connects TRBV9 to TRBJ1-2; possible D gene TRBD1, 5 bases. V lost 3 bases and J 5 bases, leaving 14 bases between the germline ends. There are 14 residues in the CDR3. The germline gives CDR1 SGDLS, CDR2 YYNGEE. The DNA of the CDR3 is TGTGCCAGCAGCGCCGGGACGGACCTATATGGCTACACCTTC. This encodes CASSAGTDLYGYTF.

With respect to this clonotype: Since it is a stray read in a library aimed at alpha chains, this beta chain has a size that is not meaningful. V and J are TRBV6-2 or TRBV6-3 and TRBJ2-1, with TRBD2 matching over 13 bases. Trimming at V came to 2 bases and at J to 0 bases, leaving 7 bases not matched to a gene. The germline V gene encodes CDR1 MNHEY and CDR2 SVGEGT. The CDR3 runs to 19 residues. Here the CDR3 DNA reads TGTGCCAGCAGTTACCCGGGACTAGCGGGATTTGGCTCCTACAATGAGCAGTTCTTC. It translates to CASSYPGLAGFGSYNEQFF.

This clonotype was observed at least ten times. In a library made to pick up alpha chains, this beta chain is a stray read with a size that means little. V usage is TRBV7-9 and J usage is TRBJ2-2, with D maybe TRBD1 (6 bases). V lost 4 bases and J lost 7, with 10 bases in between. Germline loops: CDR1 SEHNR, CDR2 FQNEAQ (reference sequence). This CDR3 has 13 residues. As DNA, the CDR3 is TGTGCCAGCAGCTACGGACAGATCGGGGAGCTGTTTTTT. It codes for CASSYGQIGELFF.

The sample holds many counts of this clonotype. This beta chain was picked up by a library intended for alpha chains and is off target, so its count carries little meaning. The gene calls are TRBV7-9 and TRBJ2-7; no definite D call. Germline CDR1 reads SEHNR; CDR2 reads FQNEAQ (reference sequence). Trimming cost V 2 bases and J 6 bases, with 17 bases left between them. The CDR3 has 15 residues. CDR3 loop: CASSLNDWKEGEQYF. In DNA form, the CDR3 reads TGTGCCAGCAGCTTAAACGACTGGAAAGAAGGCGAGCAGTACTTC.

This clonotype has a count of ten or more. Little can be read into the size of this beta chain, an off-target read in a library designed for alpha chains. The chain carries TRBV6-2 or TRBV6-3 and TRBJ2-6; 10 bases map to TRBD2. V trimming: 7 bases; J trimming: 3 bases; junction bases outside the gene matches: 12. The length of the CDR3 is 18 residues. Germline CDR1 MNHEY, CDR2 SVGEGT. The CDR3 DNA is TGTGCCAGCAAACGCCCGGGGACTAGCGCCCGTGGGGCCAACGTCCTGACTTTC. Translation gives CASKRPGTSARGANVLTF.

This clonotype was detected many times. This beta chain is a stray sequence in a library constructed for alpha chains; its clone size is not meaningful. The rearrangement uses TRBV7-2 and TRBJ2-5, with TRBD2 matching over 9 bases. This CDR3 has 16 amino acids. CDR1 SGHTA and CDR2 FQGNSA come from the germline V gene. The J segment lost 5 bases and the V segment lost 4 bases, leaving 11 bases of the junction unmatched. The CDR3 region is CASSSPHGTSRETQYF. Here the CDR3 DNA reads TGTGCCAGCAGCTCGCCCCACGGGACTAGCAGGGAGACCCAGTACTTC.

This clonotype was detected many times. Because the library targeted alpha chains, this beta chain is an off-target read whose size means little. The rearrangement joins TRBV4-3 to TRBJ2-2, with 8 nucleotides matching TRBD1. V shed 0 bases, J shed 1 base, and the junction held 10 bases outside the gene matches. The CDR3 has 19 residues. The germline gives CDR1 LGHNA, CDR2 YSLEER. The CDR3 region is CASSQDPAGGDRNTGELFF. The CDR3 bases are TGCGCCAGCAGCCAAGACCCCGCAGGGGGCGACAGGAACACCGGGGAGCTGTTTTTT.

This clonotype occurred a few times. Little can be read into the size of this beta chain, an off-target read in a library designed for alpha chains. V and J are TRBV15 and TRBJ2-7, with D unclear. Deletions cut 0 bases from V and 6 bases from J, with 12 bases between. CDR1 and CDR2 (germline): LNHNV, YYDKDF (reference sequence). The CDR3 sequence is 14 residues long. The CDR3 spells CATSRDPGDREQYF. CDR3 coding DNA: TGTGCCACCAGCAGAGACCCGGGCGATCGCGAGCAGTACTTC.

This clonotype showed up many times. This beta chain came through as a stray read in a library set up for alpha chains, and its size says little. V is TRBV11-1 and J is TRBJ2-5, with 8 nucleotides matching TRBD1. CDR3 size: 14 residues. CDR1 and CDR2 (germline): SGHAT, FQDESV (reference sequence). V was clipped by 4 bases and J by 5 bases; unmatched bases: 6. For the CDR3, the DNA is TGTGCCAGCAGCTCAGGACAGGGTGGCGAGACCCAGTACTTC. It yields the protein CASSSGQGGETQYF.

This clonotype was seen a handful of times. This beta chain lies outside the target of a library built for alpha chains; its clone size means little. The genes are TRBV18 and TRBJ1-1; 10 bases map to TRBD1. V lost 4 bases and J lost 5; bases outside the gene matches: 4. Germline values: CDR1 KGHSH, CDR2 LQKENI. The CDR3 contains 14 residues. This CDR3 is CASSRDRGWTEAFF. The CDR3 nucleotides read TGTGCCAGCTCACGGGACAGGGGATGGACTGAAGCTTTCTTT.